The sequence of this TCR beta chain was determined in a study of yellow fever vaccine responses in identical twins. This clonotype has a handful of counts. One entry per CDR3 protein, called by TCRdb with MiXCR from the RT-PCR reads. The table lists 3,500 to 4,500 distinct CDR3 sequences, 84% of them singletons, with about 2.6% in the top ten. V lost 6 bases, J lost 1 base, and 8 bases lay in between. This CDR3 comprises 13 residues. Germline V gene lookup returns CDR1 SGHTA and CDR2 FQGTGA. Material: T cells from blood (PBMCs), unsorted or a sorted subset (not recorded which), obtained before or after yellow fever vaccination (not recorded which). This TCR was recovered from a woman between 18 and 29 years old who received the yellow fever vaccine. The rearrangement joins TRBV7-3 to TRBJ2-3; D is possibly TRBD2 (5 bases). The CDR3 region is CASRVGGTDTQYF. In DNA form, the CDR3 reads TGTGCCAGCAGAGTCGGGGGCACAGATACGCAGTATTTT.